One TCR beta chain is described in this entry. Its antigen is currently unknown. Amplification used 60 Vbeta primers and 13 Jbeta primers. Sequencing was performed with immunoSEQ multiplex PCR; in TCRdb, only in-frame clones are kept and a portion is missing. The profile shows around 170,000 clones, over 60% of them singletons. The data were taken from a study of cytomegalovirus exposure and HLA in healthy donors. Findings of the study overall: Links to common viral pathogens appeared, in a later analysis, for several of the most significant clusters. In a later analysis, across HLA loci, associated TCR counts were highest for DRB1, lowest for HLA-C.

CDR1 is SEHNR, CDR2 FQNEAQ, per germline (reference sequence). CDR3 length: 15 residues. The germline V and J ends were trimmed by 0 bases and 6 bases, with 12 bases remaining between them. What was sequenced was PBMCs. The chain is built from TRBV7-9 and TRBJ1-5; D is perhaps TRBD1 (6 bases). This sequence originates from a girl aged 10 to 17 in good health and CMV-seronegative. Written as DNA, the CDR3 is TGTGCCAGCAGCTTAGCTGGGGGAGGGGGTCAGCCCCAGCATTTT. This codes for CASSLAGGGGQPQHF.